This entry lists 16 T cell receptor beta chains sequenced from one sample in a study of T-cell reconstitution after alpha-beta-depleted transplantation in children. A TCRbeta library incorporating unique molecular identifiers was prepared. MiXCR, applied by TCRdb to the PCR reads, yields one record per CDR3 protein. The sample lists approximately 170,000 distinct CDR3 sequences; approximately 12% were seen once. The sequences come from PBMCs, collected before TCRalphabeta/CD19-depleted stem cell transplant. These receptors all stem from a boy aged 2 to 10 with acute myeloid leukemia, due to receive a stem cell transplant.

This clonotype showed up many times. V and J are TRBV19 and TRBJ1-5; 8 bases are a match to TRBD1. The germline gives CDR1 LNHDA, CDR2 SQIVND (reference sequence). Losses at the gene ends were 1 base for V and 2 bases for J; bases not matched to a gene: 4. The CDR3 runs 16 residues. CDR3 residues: CASSIAATGGNQPQHF. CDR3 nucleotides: TGTGCCAGTAGTATAGCTGCGACAGGGGGCAATCAGCCCCAGCATTTT.

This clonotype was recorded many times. The CDR3 spells CASSSRGREEDEQFF. Written as DNA, the CDR3 is TGTGCCAGCAGCTCTCGGGGCAGGGAAGAGGATGAGCAGTTCTTC. The chain joins TRBV11-2 to TRBJ2-1; D is tentatively TRBD1 or TRBD2 (5 bases each). CDR1 is SGHAT, CDR2 FQNNGV, per germline. The CDR3 length is 15 residues. The V and J ends lost 4 bases and 8 bases respectively, with 18 bases between them.

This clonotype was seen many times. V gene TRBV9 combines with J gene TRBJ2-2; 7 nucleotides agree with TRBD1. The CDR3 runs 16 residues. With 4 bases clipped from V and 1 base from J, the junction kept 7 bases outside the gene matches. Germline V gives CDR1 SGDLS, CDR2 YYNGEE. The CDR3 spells CASSTTAGGNTGELFF. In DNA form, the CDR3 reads TGTGCCAGCAGCACCACGGCAGGGGGGAACACCGGGGAGCTGTTTTTT.

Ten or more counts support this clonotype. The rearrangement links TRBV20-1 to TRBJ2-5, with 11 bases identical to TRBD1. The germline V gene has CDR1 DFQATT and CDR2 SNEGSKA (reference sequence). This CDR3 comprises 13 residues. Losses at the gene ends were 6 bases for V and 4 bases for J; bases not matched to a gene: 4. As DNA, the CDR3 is TGCAGTGCCACCGGGACAGGGGGAGAGACCCAGTACTTC. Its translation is CSATGTGGETQYF.

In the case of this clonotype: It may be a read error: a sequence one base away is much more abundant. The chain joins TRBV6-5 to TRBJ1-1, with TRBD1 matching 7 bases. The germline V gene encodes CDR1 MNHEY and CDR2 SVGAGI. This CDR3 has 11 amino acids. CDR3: CASSRDREVFF. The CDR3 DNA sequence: TGTGCCAGCAGTCGGGACAGAGAAGTTTTCTTT.

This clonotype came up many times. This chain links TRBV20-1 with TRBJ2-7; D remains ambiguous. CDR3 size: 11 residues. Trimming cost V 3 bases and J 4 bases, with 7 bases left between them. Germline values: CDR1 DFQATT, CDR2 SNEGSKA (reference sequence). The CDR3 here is CSASGWYEQYF. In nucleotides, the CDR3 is TGCAGTGCTAGTGGGTGGTACGAGCAGTACTTC.

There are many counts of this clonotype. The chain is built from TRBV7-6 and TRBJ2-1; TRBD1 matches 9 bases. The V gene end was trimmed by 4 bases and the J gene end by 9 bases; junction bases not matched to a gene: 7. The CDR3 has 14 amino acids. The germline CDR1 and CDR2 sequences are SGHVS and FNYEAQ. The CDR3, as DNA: TGTGCCAGCAGCTCGATACAGGGGGCGGTTGAGCAGTTCTTC. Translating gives CASSSIQGAVEQFF.

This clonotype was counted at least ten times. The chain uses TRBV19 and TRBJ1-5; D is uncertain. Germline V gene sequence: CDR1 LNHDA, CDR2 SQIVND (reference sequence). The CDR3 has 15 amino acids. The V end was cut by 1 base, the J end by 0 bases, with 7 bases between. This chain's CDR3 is CASSIASYSNQPQHF. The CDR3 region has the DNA TGTGCCAGTAGTATAGCCAGCTATAGCAATCAGCCCCAGCATTTT.

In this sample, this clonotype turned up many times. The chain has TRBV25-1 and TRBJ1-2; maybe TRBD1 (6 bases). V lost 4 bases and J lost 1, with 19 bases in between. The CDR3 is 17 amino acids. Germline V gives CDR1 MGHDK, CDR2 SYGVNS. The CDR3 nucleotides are TGTGCCAGCAGTGCGGCGTTCCACAGGGATTTTAACTATGGCTACACCTTC. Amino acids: CASSAAFHRDFNYGYTF.

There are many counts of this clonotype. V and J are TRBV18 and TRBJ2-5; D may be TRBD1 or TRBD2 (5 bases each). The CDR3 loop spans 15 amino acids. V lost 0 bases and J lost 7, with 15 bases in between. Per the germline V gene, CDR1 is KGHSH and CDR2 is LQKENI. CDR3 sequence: CASSPPGDRRGTQYF. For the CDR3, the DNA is TGTGCCAGCTCACCACCGGGGGACCGGCGTGGGACCCAGTACTTC.

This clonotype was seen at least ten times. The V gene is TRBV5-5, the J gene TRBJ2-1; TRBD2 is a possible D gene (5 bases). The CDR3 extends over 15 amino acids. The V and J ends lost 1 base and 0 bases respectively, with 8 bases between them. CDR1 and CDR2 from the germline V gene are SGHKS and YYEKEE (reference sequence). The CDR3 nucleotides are TGTGCCAGCAGCTTGCTGGGGAGCTCCTACAATGAGCAGTTCTTC. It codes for CASSLLGSSYNEQFF.

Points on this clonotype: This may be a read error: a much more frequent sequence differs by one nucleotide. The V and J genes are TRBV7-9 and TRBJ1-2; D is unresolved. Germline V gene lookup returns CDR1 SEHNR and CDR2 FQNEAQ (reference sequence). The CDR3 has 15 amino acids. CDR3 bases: TGTGCCAGCAGCCTCTCAGCCGGGCCGTCCTATGGCTACCCCTTC. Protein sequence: CASSLSAGPSYGYPF. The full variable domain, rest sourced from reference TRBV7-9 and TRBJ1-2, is DTGVSQNPRHKITKRGQNVTFRCDPISEHNRLYWYRQTLGQGPEFLTYFQNEAQLEKSRLLSDRFSAERPKGSFSTLEIQRTEQGDSAMYLCASSLSAGPSYGYPFGSGTRLTVV.

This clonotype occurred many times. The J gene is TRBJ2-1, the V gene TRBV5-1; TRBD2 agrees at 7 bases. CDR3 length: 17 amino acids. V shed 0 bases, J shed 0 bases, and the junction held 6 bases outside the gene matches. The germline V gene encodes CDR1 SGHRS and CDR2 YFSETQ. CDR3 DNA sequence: TGCGCCAGCAGCTTGGTAACTAGCGCGAGCTCCTACAATGAGCAGTTCTTC. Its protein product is CASSLVTSASSYNEQFF.

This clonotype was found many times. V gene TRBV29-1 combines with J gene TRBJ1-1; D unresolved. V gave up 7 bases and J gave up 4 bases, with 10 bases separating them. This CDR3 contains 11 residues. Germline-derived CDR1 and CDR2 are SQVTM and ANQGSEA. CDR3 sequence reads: CSGAAFTEAFF. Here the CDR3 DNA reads TGCAGCGGCGCAGCCTTCACTGAAGCTTTCTTT.

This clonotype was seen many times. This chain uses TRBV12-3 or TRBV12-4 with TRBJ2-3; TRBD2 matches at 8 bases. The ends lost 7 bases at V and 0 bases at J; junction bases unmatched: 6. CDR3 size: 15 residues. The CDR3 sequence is CASTVAGQSTDTQYF. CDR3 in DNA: TGTGCCAGCACCGTAGCGGGGCAAAGCACAGATACGCAGTATTTT.

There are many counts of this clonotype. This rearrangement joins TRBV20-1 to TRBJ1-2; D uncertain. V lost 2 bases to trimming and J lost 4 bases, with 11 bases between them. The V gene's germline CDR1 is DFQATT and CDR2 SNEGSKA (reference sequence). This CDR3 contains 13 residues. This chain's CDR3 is CSARPYGVYGYTF. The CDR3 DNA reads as TGCAGTGCTAGACCCTATGGTGTCTATGGCTACACCTTC.